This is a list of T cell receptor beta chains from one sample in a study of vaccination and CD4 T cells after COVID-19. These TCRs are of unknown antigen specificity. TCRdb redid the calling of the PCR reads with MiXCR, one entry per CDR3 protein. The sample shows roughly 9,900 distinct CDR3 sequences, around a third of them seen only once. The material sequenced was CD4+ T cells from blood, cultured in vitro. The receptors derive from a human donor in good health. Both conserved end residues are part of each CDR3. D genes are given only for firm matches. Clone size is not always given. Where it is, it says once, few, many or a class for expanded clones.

CDR3: CATRGSGGYEQYF; DNA: TGTGCCACCCGGGGTAGCGGGGGTTACGAGCAGTACTTC; D: TRBD2; J: TRBJ2-7; size: .; V: TRBV18
CDR3: CASSIGQETQYF; DNA: TGTGCCAGTAGTATAGGACAAGAGACCCAGTACTTC; D: .; J: TRBJ2-5; size: few; V: TRBV19
CDR3: CASSSLYNEQFF; DNA: TGTGCCAGCAGTTCCCTCTACAATGAGCAGTTCTTC; D: .; J: TRBJ2-1; size: .; V: TRBV6-5
CDR3: CASSSSFGNYGYTF; DNA: TGTGCCAGCAGCTCCTCTTTCGGTAACTATGGCTACACCTTC; D: .; J: TRBJ1-2; size: .; V: TRBV7-2
CDR3: CASSPRGQTDYGYTF; DNA: TGTGCCAGCTCGCCCCGGGGACAAACAGACTATGGCTACACCTTC; D: .; J: TRBJ1-2; size: .; V: TRBV18
CDR3: CASSVTGGRNTEAFF; DNA: TGTGCCAGCAGTGTGACAGGGGGCCGAAACACTGAAGCTTTCTTT; D: TRBD1; J: TRBJ1-1; size: .; V: TRBV2
CDR3: CAWSVSGRIGYTF; DNA: TGTGCCTGGAGTGTAAGTGGGCGGATAGGCTACACCTTC; D: .; J: TRBJ1-2; size: few; V: TRBV30
CDR3: CASSARQGWNYGYTF; DNA: TGTGCCAGCAGTGCTAGACAGGGATGGAACTATGGCTACACCTTC; D: TRBD1; J: TRBJ1-2; size: .; V: TRBV25-1
CDR3: CASATGATGELFF; DNA: TGTGCCAGCGCGACAGGGGCCACCGGGGAGCTGTTTTTT; D: TRBD1; J: TRBJ2-2; size: .; V: TRBV19
CDR3: CASSYQGPAVNYEQYF; DNA: TGTGCCAGCAGTTATCAGGGTCCAGCCGTTAACTACGAGCAGTACTTC; D: .; J: TRBJ2-7; size: large; V: TRBV6-5
CDR3: CSAFGSAGYTF; DNA: TGCAGCGCTTTTGGTTCCGCGGGCTACACCTTC; D: .; J: TRBJ1-2; size: .; V: TRBV29-1
CDR3: CASSSPAQGGAEAFF; DNA: TGTGCCAGCAGTTCACCCGCACAGGGTGGCGCTGAAGCTTTCTTT; D: .; J: TRBJ1-1; size: .; V: TRBV6-5
CDR3: CASSEAAGDNSPLHF; DNA: TGTGCCAGCAGTGAAGCCGCAGGGGACAATTCACCCCTCCACTTT; D: .; J: TRBJ1-6; size: .; V: TRBV6-1
CDR3: CASSIEELKGQPQHF; DNA: TGTGCCAGCAGCATTGAAGAGCTAAAAGGCCAGCCCCAGCATTTT; D: .; J: TRBJ1-5; size: .; V: TRBV21-1
CDR3: CASSEFGRRSSYF; DNA: TGTGCCAGCAGTGAATTCGGACGCAGGTCGTCATATTTT; D: .; J: TRBJ1-3; size: .; V: TRBV2
CDR3: CASSQQATDTEAFF; DNA: TGCGCCAGCAGCCAACAGGCCACGGATACTGAAGCTTTCTTT; D: .; J: TRBJ1-1; size: .; V: TRBV5-1
CDR3: CSAATGVLIETQYF; DNA: TGCAGTGCCGCGACAGGGGTCCTTATCGAGACCCAGTACTTC; D: TRBD1; J: TRBJ2-5; size: few; V: TRBV20-1
CDR3: CSAREWQQETQYF; DNA: TGCAGTGCTAGAGAGTGGCAACAAGAGACCCAGTACTTC; D: .; J: TRBJ2-5; size: few; V: TRBV20-1
CDR3: CASSFTSGGDTQYF; DNA: TGTGCCAGCAGTTTTACTAGCGGGGGGGATACGCAGTATTTT; D: TRBD2; J: TRBJ2-3; size: .; V: TRBV6-5
CDR3: CASVGDTEAFF; DNA: TGTGCCAGCGTGGGGGACACTGAAGCTTTCTTT; D: .; J: TRBJ1-1; size: few; V: TRBV6-1
CDR3: CASSLRAEGGYTF; DNA: TGTGCCAGCAGTTTAAGGGCAGAAGGCGGCTACACCTTC; D: .; J: TRBJ1-2; size: .; V: TRBV12-3/TRBV12-4
CDR3: CASRVGAENSPLHF; DNA: TGTGCCAGCAGGGTGGGGGCAGAAAATTCACCCCTCCACTTT; D: .; J: TRBJ1-6; size: few; V: TRBV6-1
CDR3: CAISRTENTEAFF; DNA: TGTGCCATCAGTAGGACGGAGAACACTGAAGCTTTCTTT; D: .; J: TRBJ1-1; size: few; V: TRBV10-3
CDR3: CSATRGAFPGTDTQYF; DNA: TGCAGTGCCACGAGGGGGGCCTTTCCAGGCACAGATACGCAGTATTTT; D: .; J: TRBJ2-3; size: few; V: TRBV20-1
CDR3: CASSRTGNHYNEQFF; DNA: TGTGCCAGCAGTCGTACGGGCAACCACTACAATGAGCAGTTCTTC; D: .; J: TRBJ2-1; size: .; V: TRBV6-1
CDR3: CASSYVQGAVTDTQYF; DNA: TGTGCCAGCAGTTACGTCCAGGGGGCGGTCACAGATACGCAGTATTTT; D: TRBD1; J: TRBJ2-3; size: .; V: TRBV6-5
CDR3: CASSLGVRTGGTEAFF; DNA: TGTGCCAGCAGCTTAGGTGTGCGGACAGGGGGCACTGAAGCTTTCTTT; D: TRBD1; J: TRBJ1-1; size: few; V: TRBV7-6
CDR3: CSARGVREGPQHF; DNA: TGCAGTGCTAGAGGGGTCCGTGAAGGGCCCCAGCATTTT; D: .; J: TRBJ1-5; size: few; V: TRBV20-1
CDR3: CASSLIGPGGAFF; DNA: TGTGCCAGCAGTTTAATAGGCCCCGGAGGCGCTTTCTTT; D: .; J: TRBJ1-1; size: .; V: TRBV12-3/TRBV12-4
CDR3: CSAPLDIGDNTIYF; DNA: TGCAGTGCTCCCTTGGACATTGGGGATAACACCATATATTTT; D: .; J: TRBJ1-3; size: medium-sized; V: TRBV20-1
CDR3: CASIEGALGTEAFF; DNA: TGTGCCAGTATCGAGGGGGCGTTGGGCACTGAAGCTTTCTTT; D: TRBD1; J: TRBJ1-1; size: few; V: TRBV19
CDR3: CASSFGEEVDGYTF; DNA: TGTGCCAGCAGCTTCGGTGAGGAGGTTGATGGCTACACCTTC; D: .; J: TRBJ1-2; size: medium-sized; V: TRBV7-9
CDR3: CASSSSQGTGGNTIYF; DNA: TGTGCCAGCAGTTCGTCACAGGGTACAGGCGGAAACACCATATATTTT; D: .; J: TRBJ1-3; size: .; V: TRBV6-5
CDR3: CASSYGGASQPQHF; DNA: TGTGCCAGCAGTTACGGCGGGGCTTCTCAGCCCCAGCATTTT; D: .; J: TRBJ1-5; size: once; V: TRBV6-2/TRBV6-3
CDR3: CASSDKNGNQPQHF; DNA: TGTGCCAGCAGTGACAAGAATGGCAATCAGCCCCAGCATTTT; D: .; J: TRBJ1-5; size: .; V: TRBV12-3/TRBV12-4
CDR3: CASSQVESTPDQPQHF; DNA: TGCGCCAGCAGCCAAGTTGAGAGTACGCCGGATCAGCCCCAGCATTTT; D: .; J: TRBJ1-5; size: once; V: TRBV4-1
CDR3: CSAPRLGITDTQYF; DNA: TGCAGTGCCCCCCGACTGGGGATAACAGATACGCAGTATTTT; D: .; J: TRBJ2-3; size: medium-sized; V: TRBV20-1
CDR3: CASSLAFGTSGGNEQFF; DNA: TGCGCCAGCAGCTTGGCCTTCGGGACTAGCGGGGGGAATGAGCAGTTCTTC; D: TRBD2; J: TRBJ2-1; size: .; V: TRBV5-1
CDR3: CASTPRGPYGYTF; DNA: TGTGCCAGCACACCGCGCGGGCCCTATGGCTACACCTTC; D: .; J: TRBJ1-2; size: .; V: TRBV6-1
CDR3: CASSTTGSTEAFF; DNA: TGCGCCAGCAGCACAACAGGGTCGACTGAAGCTTTCTTT; D: .; J: TRBJ1-1; size: few; V: TRBV10-2
CDR3: CASSFRREKEGYTF; DNA: TGTGCCAGCAGCTTTCGCAGGGAAAAAGAGGGCTACACCTTC; D: .; J: TRBJ1-2; size: .; V: TRBV7-2
CDR3: CASSPRGNTEAFF; DNA: TGTGCCAGCAGCCCCCGGGGGAACACTGAAGCTTTCTTT; D: .; J: TRBJ1-1; size: .; V: TRBV9
CDR3: CATSRDRVEDTQYF; DNA: TGTGCCACCAGCAGGGACAGGGTGGAAGATACGCAGTATTTT; D: TRBD1; J: TRBJ2-3; size: few; V: TRBV15
CDR3: CASSLSGYEQYF; DNA: TGTGCCAGCAGCTTATCCGGCTACGAGCAGTACTTC; D: .; J: TRBJ2-7; size: few; V: TRBV7-2
CDR3: CASSIPGNTIYF; DNA: TGTGCCAGTAGTATCCCAGGGAACACCATATATTTT; D: .; J: TRBJ1-3; size: .; V: TRBV19